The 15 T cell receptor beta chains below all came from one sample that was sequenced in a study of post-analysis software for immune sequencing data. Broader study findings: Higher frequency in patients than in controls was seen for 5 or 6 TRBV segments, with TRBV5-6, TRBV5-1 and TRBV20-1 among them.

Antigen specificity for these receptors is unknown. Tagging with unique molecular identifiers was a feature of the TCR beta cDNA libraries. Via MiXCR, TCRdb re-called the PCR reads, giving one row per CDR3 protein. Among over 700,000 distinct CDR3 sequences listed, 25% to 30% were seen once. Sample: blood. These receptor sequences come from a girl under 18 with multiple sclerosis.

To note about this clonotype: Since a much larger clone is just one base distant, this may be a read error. CDR3 coding DNA: TGCACCAGCAGCCAAGGTGGGAGCTCCTACAATGAGCAGTTCTTC. Its protein is CTSSQGGSSYNEQFF. The gene calls are TRBV4-1 and TRBJ2-1; tentative D call: TRBD2 (5 bases). Germline lookup yields CDR1 MGHRA and CDR2 YSYEKL. The CDR3 totals 15 residues.

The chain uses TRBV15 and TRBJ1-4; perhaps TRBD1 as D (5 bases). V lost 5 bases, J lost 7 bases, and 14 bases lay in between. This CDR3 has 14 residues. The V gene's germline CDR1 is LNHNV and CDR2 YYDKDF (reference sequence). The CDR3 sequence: CATSPSGRVEKLFF. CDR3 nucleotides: TGTGCCACCAGCCCATCAGGGAGGGTTGAAAAACTGTTTTTT. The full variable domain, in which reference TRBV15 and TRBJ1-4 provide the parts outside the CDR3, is DAMVIQNPRYQVTQFGKPVTLSCSQTLNHNVMYWYQQKSSQAPKLLFHYYDKDFNNEADTPDNFQSRRPNTSFCFLDIRSPGLGDTAMYLCATSPSGRVEKLFFGSGTQLSVL.

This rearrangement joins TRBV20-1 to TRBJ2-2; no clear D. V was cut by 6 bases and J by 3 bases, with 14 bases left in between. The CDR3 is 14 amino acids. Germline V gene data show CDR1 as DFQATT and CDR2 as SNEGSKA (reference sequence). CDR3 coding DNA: TGCAGTGCCATTTCCGGTTGGGACACCGGGGAGCTGTTTTTT. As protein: CSAISGWDTGELFF.

The CDR3 loop reads CSTLVGVGKNIQYF. The DNA of the CDR3 is TGCAGTACGCTAGTTGGGGTGGGCAAAAACATTCAGTACTTC. The rearrangement joins TRBV20-1 to TRBJ2-4; D not certain. Germline V gene data show CDR1 as DFQATT and CDR2 as SNEGSKA (reference sequence). Between the trimmed V and J ends, which lost 8 bases and 3 bases, there was a span of 17 bases. CDR3 size: 14 residues.

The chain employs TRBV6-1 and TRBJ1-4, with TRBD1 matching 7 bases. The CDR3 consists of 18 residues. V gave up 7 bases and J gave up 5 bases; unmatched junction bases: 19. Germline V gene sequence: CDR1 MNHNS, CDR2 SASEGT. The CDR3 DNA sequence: TGTGCCAGCACCGCACGGCGGGGGGATAGGGGGCAGAATGAAAAACTGTTTTTT. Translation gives CASTARRGDRGQNEKLFF.

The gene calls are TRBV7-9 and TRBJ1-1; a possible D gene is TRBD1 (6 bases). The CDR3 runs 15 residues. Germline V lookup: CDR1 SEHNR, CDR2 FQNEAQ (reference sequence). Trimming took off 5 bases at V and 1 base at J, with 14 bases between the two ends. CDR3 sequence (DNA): TGTGCCAGCAGCGGCCACAGGGAAAGGAACACTGAAGCTTTCTTT. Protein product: CASSGHRERNTEAFF.

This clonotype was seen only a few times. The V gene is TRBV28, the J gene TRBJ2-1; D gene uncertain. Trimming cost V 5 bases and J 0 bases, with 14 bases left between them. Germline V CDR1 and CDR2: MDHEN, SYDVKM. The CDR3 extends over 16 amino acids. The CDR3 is CASSIQTLSSYNEQFF. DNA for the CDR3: TGTGCCAGCAGTATCCAGACACTTAGCTCCTACAATGAGCAGTTCTTC.

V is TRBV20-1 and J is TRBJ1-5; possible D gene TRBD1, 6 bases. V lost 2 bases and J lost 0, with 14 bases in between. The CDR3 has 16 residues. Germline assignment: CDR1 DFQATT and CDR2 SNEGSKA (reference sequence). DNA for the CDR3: TGCAGTGCTAGACTGGGAGAGGGGGTTAGCAATCAGCCCCAGCATTTT. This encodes CSARLGEGVSNQPQHF.

CDR3 nucleotides: TGCAGTGCTAGAGGGGACAGGGATAATCAGCCCCAGCATTTT. It encodes CSARGDRDNQPQHF. J is TRBJ1-5 and V is TRBV20-1, with TRBD1 identical over 9 bases. The CDR3 length is 14 residues. Trimming took 1 base from V and 4 from J; bases not matched to a gene: 2. Germline CDR1 reads DFQATT; CDR2 reads SNEGSKA (reference sequence).

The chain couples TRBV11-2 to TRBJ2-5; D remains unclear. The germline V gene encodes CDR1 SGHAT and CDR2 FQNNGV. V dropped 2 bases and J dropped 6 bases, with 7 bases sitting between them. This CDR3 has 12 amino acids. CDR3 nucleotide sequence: TGTGCCAGCAGCTTATTGCGGCAGACCCAGTACTTC. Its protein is CASSLLRQTQYF. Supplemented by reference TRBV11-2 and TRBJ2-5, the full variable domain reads EAGVAQSPRYKIIEKRQSVAFWCNPISGHATLYWYQQILGQGPKLLIQFQNNGVVDDSQLPKDRFSAERLKGVDSTLKIQPAKLEDSAVYLCASSLLRQTQYFGPGTRLLVL.

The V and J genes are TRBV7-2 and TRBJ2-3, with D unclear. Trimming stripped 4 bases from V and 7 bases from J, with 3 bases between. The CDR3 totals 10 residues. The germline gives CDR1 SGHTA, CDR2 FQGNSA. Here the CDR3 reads CASSYNTQYF. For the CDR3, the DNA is TGTGCCAGCAGCTATAATACGCAGTATTTT.

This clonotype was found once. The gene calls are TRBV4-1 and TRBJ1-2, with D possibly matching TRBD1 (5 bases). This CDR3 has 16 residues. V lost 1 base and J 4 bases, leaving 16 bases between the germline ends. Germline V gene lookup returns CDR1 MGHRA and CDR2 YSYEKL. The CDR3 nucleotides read TGCGCCAGCAGCCAAGGGGACGGGGCCCTTTCCTATGGCTACACCTTC. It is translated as CASSQGDGALSYGYTF.

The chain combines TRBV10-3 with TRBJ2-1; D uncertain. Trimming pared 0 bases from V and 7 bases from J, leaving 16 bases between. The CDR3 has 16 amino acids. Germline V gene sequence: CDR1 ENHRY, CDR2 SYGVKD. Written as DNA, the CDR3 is TGTGCCATCAGTGAGTCGCGGCAGACATCGGCAAATGAGCAGTTCTTC. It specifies CAISESRQTSANEQFF.

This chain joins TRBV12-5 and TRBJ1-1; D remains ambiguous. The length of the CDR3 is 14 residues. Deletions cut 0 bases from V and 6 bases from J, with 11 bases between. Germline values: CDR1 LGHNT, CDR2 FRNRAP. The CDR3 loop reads CASGLVPDEAEAFF. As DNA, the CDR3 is TGTGCTAGTGGTTTGGTTCCGGATGAGGCTGAAGCTTTCTTT.

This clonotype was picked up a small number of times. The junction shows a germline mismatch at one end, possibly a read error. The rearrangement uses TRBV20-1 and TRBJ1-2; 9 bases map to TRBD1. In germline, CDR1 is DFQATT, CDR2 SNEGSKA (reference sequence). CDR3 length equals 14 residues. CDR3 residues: CGAITGTGYYGYTF. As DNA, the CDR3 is TGCGGTGCTATCACCGGGACAGGGTACTATGGCTACACCTTC.